The 20 T cell receptor beta chains reported below all come from one sample, sequenced in a study of Tregs in tolerant kidney transplant recipients. Using immunoSEQ multiplex PCR, the repertoire was profiled, and TCRdb retains in-frame clones only, with some absent. This sample has under 85,000 clones; roughly nine tenths occur once, and the top ten carry roughly 0.4%. Source: CD4+ T cells from blood, taken before the transplant. The source of these receptors is a human donor who received a combined kidney and bone marrow transplant.

V and J are TRBV11-2 and TRBJ2-5; D call uncertain. Trimming left V 1 base short and J 2 bases short, with 8 bases between. The CDR3 covers 14 residues. Germline assignment: CDR1 SGHAT and CDR2 FQNNGV. The CDR3 spells CASSLVNRQETQYF. CDR3 coding DNA: TGTGCCAGCAGCTTAGTAAACCGGCAAGAGACCCAGTACTTC.

The V gene is TRBV2, the J gene TRBJ1-4; D may be TRBD1 (6 bases). The CDR3 contains 14 residues. V was pared by 7 bases and J by 5 bases, with 14 bases between. Germline V CDR1 and CDR2: SNHLY, FYNNEI. In nucleotides, the CDR3 is TGTGCCAGCAACGGGGGGGCCTTCAATGAAAAACTGTTTTTT. It specifies CASNGGAFNEKLFF.

This chain joins TRBV5-1 and TRBJ1-3; tentative D call: TRBD1 (5 bases). This CDR3 has 15 amino acids. The V gene's germline CDR1 is SGHRS and CDR2 YFSETQ. Trimming removed 0 bases at V and 1 base at J, with 8 bases between. This CDR3 reads CASSLGAGSGNTIYF. The CDR3 DNA sequence: TGCGCCAGCAGCTTGGGGGCAGGGTCTGGAAACACCATATATTTT.

The chain uses TRBV2 and TRBJ2-2; D perhaps matches TRBD1 (5 bases). Trimming shortened V by 5 bases and J by 4 bases, and 8 bases separated the two germline ends. Germline V gene lookup returns CDR1 SNHLY and CDR2 FYNNEI. The CDR3 has 13 residues. CDR3 bases: TGTGCCAGCAGTACAGGACCCACCGGGGAGCTGTTTTTT. Protein sequence: CASSTGPTGELFF.

The genes are TRBV2 and TRBJ2-5; D not certain. Trimming cost V 3 bases and J 6 bases, with 5 bases left between them. CDR3 size: 11 residues. Germline values: CDR1 SNHLY, CDR2 FYNNEI. DNA of the CDR3: TGTGCCAGCAGTGAGAGGCAGACCCAGTACTTC. As protein: CASSERQTQYF.

The chain joins TRBV19 to TRBJ2-1; 10 bases match TRBD2. The CDR3 has 15 amino acids. V trimming: 9 bases; J trimming: 0 bases; junction bases outside the gene matches: 5. In germline, CDR1 is LNHDA, CDR2 SQIVND (reference sequence). The CDR3 here is CASKPSGSSYNEQFF. For the CDR3, the DNA is TGTGCCAGCAAGCCTAGCGGGAGCTCCTACAATGAGCAGTTCTTC.

The chain joins TRBV2 to TRBJ1-5; D gene unclear. CDR3 size: 11 residues. V was pared by 8 bases and J by 3 bases, with 5 bases between. Per the germline V gene, CDR1 is SNHLY and CDR2 is FYNNEI. The CDR3 loop is CASGLNQPQHF. CDR3 coding DNA: TGTGCCAGCGGCCTCAATCAGCCCCAGCATTTT.

The chain couples TRBV7-8 to TRBJ2-7, with D maybe TRBD1 (6 bases). Germline-derived CDR1 and CDR2 are SGHVS and FQNEAQ. This CDR3 spans 14 amino acids. V lost 7 bases, J lost 4 bases, and 17 bases lay in between. The CDR3 DNA sequence: TGTGCCAGCACCCCTACAGGGACCTCGTACGAGCAGTACTTC. It codes for CASTPTGTSYEQYF.

The rearrangement links TRBV18 to TRBJ2-7; 11 bases fit TRBD1. Germline V gene lookup returns CDR1 KGHSH and CDR2 LQKENI. The CDR3 consists of 15 residues. Losses at the gene ends were 5 bases for V and 3 bases for J; bases not matched to a gene: 6. CDR3 residues: CASSIPGQGVYEQYF. The DNA of the CDR3 is TGTGCCAGCTCAATCCCGGGACAGGGGGTCTACGAGCAGTACTTC.

V and J are TRBV28 and TRBJ2-3; no firm D call. Germline CDR1 reads MDHEN; CDR2 reads SYDVKM. The CDR3 covers 12 residues. The germline V and J ends were trimmed by 5 bases and 7 bases, with 10 bases remaining between them. Here the CDR3 DNA reads TGTGCCAGCAGTCTAACTTCCTATACGCAGTATTTT. Its protein product is CASSLTSYTQYF.

This sequence joins TRBV27 and TRBJ2-7, with 13 positions matching TRBD2. V was clipped by 2 bases and J by 4 bases; unmatched bases: 14. CDR3 length equals 19 residues. CDR1 and CDR2 from the germline V gene are MNHEY and SMNVEV (reference sequence). The CDR3 region has the DNA TGTGCCAGCAGTTTAAGGACTAGCGGGAGTTCCCTCGGTGGATACGAGCAGTACTTC. It encodes CASSLRTSGSSLGGYEQYF.

The CDR3 loop is CASSGLSPVHGYTF. CDR3 bases: TGTGCCAGCAGCGGACTGTCTCCAGTCCATGGCTACACCTTC. The chain combines TRBV9 with TRBJ1-2; D is uncertain. CDR3 size: 14 residues. Germline CDR1 reads SGDLS; CDR2 reads YYNGEE. V lost 3 bases to trimming and J lost 6 bases, with 15 bases between them.

The V gene is TRBV6-6, the J gene TRBJ2-2, with D uncertain. The CDR3 contains 15 residues. The germline V gene has CDR1 MNHNY and CDR2 SVGAGI (reference sequence). Trimming removed 0 bases at V and 1 base at J, with 6 bases between. The DNA of the CDR3 is TGTGCCAGCAGTTACTCGGCCAAGAACACCGGGGAGCTGTTTTTT. Residues: CASSYSAKNTGELFF.

The chain uses TRBV18 and TRBJ1-4; D may be TRBD1 (5 bases). Trimming stripped 3 bases from V and 14 bases from J, with 16 bases between. This CDR3 has 13 residues. The germline CDR1 and CDR2 sequences are KGHSH and LQKENI. Here the CDR3 reads CASSPTGAETLFF. The DNA of the CDR3 is TGTGCCAGCTCACCCACTGGGGCAGAAACGCTGTTTTTT.

This rearrangement joins TRBV6-5 to TRBJ2-7; maybe TRBD1 (5 bases). V was trimmed by 5 bases and J by 9 bases, leaving 20 bases between them. In germline, CDR1 is MNHEY, CDR2 SVGAGI. The CDR3 spans 14 residues. The CDR3 nucleotides read TGTGCCAGCAGTCCCGACAGCAAGTTCAGACCGCAGTACTTC. Translated: CASSPDSKFRPQYF.

V usage is TRBV27 and J usage is TRBJ2-7; possibly TRBD1 for D (6 bases). Germline assignment: CDR1 MNHEY and CDR2 SMNVEV (reference sequence). This CDR3 has 13 residues. V lost 0 bases and J 6 bases, leaving 9 bases between the germline ends. The CDR3, as DNA: TGTGCCAGCAGTTTATCCTCAGGGGTCGAGCAGTACTTC. It specifies CASSLSSGVEQYF.

The rearrangement joins TRBV7-3 to TRBJ2-2; 9 bases match TRBD1. V was clipped by 5 bases and J by 2 bases; unmatched bases: 6. Germline CDR1 reads SGHTA; CDR2 reads FQGTGA. The CDR3 covers 16 residues. The CDR3 loop is CASSATGGFNTGELFF. The CDR3 nucleotides are TGTGCCAGCAGCGCCACAGGGGGCTTTAACACCGGGGAGCTGTTTTTT.

The genes are TRBV5-1 and TRBJ1-1; 7 bases map to TRBD1. Germline assignment: CDR1 SGHRS and CDR2 YFSETQ. This CDR3 region has 16 residues. The junction had 9 bases not matched to a gene; V was cut back by 3 bases and J by 1 base. CDR3 sequence: CASSSRTGATNTEAFF. The DNA of the CDR3 is TGCGCCAGCAGCTCAAGGACAGGCGCAACGAACACTGAAGCTTTCTTT.

The chain uses TRBV19 and TRBJ2-7; 11 nucleotides align to TRBD2. This CDR3 has 15 amino acids. Germline V CDR1 and CDR2: LNHDA, SQIVND (reference sequence). Trimming cost V 5 bases and J 2 bases; bases outside gene matches: 5. CDR3 residues: CASSRLAGGTYEQYF. Here the CDR3 DNA reads TGTGCCAGTAGTCGGCTAGCGGGAGGAACCTACGAGCAGTACTTC.

V gene TRBV28 combines with J gene TRBJ1-5, with unresolved D. Trimming removed 0 bases at V and 11 bases at J, with 14 bases between. CDR1 is MDHEN, CDR2 SYDVKM, per germline. The CDR3 loop spans 14 amino acids. The CDR3 protein is CASSLWGSSEAQHF. The DNA for the CDR3 is TGTGCCAGCAGTTTATGGGGCAGTTCGGAGGCCCAGCATTTT.